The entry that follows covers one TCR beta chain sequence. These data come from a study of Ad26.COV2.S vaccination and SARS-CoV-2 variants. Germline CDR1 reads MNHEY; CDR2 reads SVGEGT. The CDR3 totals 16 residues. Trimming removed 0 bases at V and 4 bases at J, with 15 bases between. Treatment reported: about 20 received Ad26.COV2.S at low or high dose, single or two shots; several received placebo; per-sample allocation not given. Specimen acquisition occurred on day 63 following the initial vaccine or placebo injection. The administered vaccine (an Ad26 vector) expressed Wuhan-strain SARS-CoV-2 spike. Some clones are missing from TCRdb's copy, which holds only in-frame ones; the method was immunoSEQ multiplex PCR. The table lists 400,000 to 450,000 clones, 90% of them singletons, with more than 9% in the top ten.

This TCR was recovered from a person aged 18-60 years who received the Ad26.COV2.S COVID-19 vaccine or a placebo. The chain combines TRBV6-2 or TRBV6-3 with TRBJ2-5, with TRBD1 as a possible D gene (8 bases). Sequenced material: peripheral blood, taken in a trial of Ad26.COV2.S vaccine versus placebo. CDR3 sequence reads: CASSYSSTGGAETQYF. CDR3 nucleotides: TGTGCCAGCAGTTACTCGAGTACAGGGGGGGCAGAGACCCAGTACTTC.